The clone carrying this TCR beta chain has more than one count but fewer than ten. V dropped 4 bases and J dropped 8 bases, with 14 bases sitting between them. The CDR3 spans 13 residues. Germline V gives CDR1 SQVTM, CDR2 ANQGSEA. This entry comes from a study of blood T cell repertoires in COVID-19. Background on the study: From T cells, B-cell-depleted T cells, or PBMCs came the material, which was cDNA or gDNA.

How the authors handled the data: Reference gene primer amplification gave nucleated cell count estimates. Method: immunoSEQ multiplex PCR; TCRdb's copy keeps in-frame clones and lacks some. From that table come the V and J calls and clone size; the DNA was used to work out D and trimming. Among roughly 300,000 clones listed, 88% were seen once. Sequenced input: peripheral blood. The chain carries TRBV29-1 and TRBJ1-4; D ambiguous. The clonotype was recovered from a man younger than 35 with active or convalescent COVID-19. CDR3 residues: CSVVSGKGEKLFF. As DNA, the CDR3 is TGCAGCGTTGTCTCGGGGAAAGGCGAAAAACTGTTTTTT. Complete variable domain (other parts from reference TRBV29-1 and TRBJ1-4): SAVISQKPSRDICQRGTSLTIQCQVDSQVTMMFWYRQQPGQSLTLIATANQGSEATYESGFVIDKFPISRPNLTFSTLTVSNMSPEDSSIYLCSVVSGKGEKLFFGSGTQLSVL.